The rows below give T cell receptor beta chains drawn from one sample of a study of blood T cell repertoires in COVID-19. Only in-frame clones appear in the TCRdb table, and some are missing; sequencing was by immunoSEQ multiplex PCR. This sample has roughly 45,000 clones; about 88% occur once, and the top ten carry 19%. Sequencing was performed on peripheral blood. Every receptor here comes from a man in his 70s with active COVID-19. Each CDR3 is given with its conserved first and last residue. A D gene is named only where the DNA matches it firmly. Some rows mark clone size as missing; the rest say once, few, many or name a class of expanded clone.

TRBV28,-,TRBJ2-6,-,CASSLFSSGANVLTF,TGTGCCAGCAGTTTATTCAGCTCTGGGGCCAACGTCCTGACTTTC
TRBV7-9,-,TRBJ2-7,-,CASSLEGGFYEQYF,TGTGCCAGCAGCTTAGAGGGAGGATTCTACGAGCAGTACTTC
TRBV5-1,once,TRBJ2-1,-,CASSLAVGAVQAYNEQFF,TGCGCCAGCAGCTTGGCCGTGGGAGCGGTCCAGGCCTACAATGAGCAGTTCTTC
TRBV2,-,TRBJ1-4,TRBD1,CASWRDRGEKLFF,TGTGCCAGCTGGCGGGACAGGGGCGAAAAACTGTTTTTT
TRBV7-2,-,TRBJ2-7,-,CASSLAVVLAPYEQYF,TGTGCCAGCAGCTTAGCGGTCGTCCTAGCCCCCTACGAGCAGTACTTC
TRBV7-2,-,TRBJ2-3,TRBD1,CASSPRGTDTQYF,TGTGCCAGCAGCCCCAGGGGGACAGATACGCAGTATTTT
TRBV27,-,TRBJ2-2,-,CASSLYGAGELFF,TGTGCCAGCAGTTTATACGGGGCCGGGGAGCTGTTTTTT
TRBV10-3,once,TRBJ1-5,-,CAISTTGDNQPQHF,TGTGCCATCAGCACGACAGGAGACAATCAGCCCCAGCATTTT
TRBV7-3,few,TRBJ2-6,-,CASSPTGSMANVLTF,TGTGCCAGCAGCCCGACCGGGTCTATGGCCAACGTCCTGACTTTC
TRBV13,-,TRBJ1-2,TRBD1,CASSLGRDRIYGYTF,TGTGCCAGCAGCTTAGGCCGGGACAGGATCTATGGCTACACCTTC
TRBV11-1,-,TRBJ2-3,-,CASSLRWSPRGDTQYF,TGTGCCAGCAGCTTAAGGTGGTCACCCCGGGGAGATACGCAGTATTTT
TRBV19,-,TRBJ2-7,TRBD1,CASSPRGPSYEQYF,TGTGCCAGTAGCCCCAGGGGGCCCTCCTACGAGCAGTACTTC
TRBV7-2,-,TRBJ2-1,TRBD2,CASSLGTSGISEQFF,TGTGCCAGCAGCTTAGGGACTAGCGGGATATCTGAGCAGTTCTTC
TRBV5-6,-,TRBJ1-1,-,CASSVRTTEAFF,TGTGCCAGCAGCGTACGGACAACTGAAGCTTTCTTT
TRBV7-3,-,TRBJ2-1,-,CASSGPGGRSSYNEQFF,TGTGCCAGCAGCGGCCCCGGGGGAAGGAGCTCCTACAATGAGCAGTTCTTC
TRBV7-6,-,TRBJ2-7,TRBD2,CASSLTGVGLLAGAGEQYF,TGTGCCAGCAGCCTCACAGGGGTTGGACTACTAGCGGGGGCGGGTGAGCAGTACTTC
TRBV18,once,TRBJ1-2,-,CASSPDSPRIYGYTF,TGTGCCAGCTCACCCGACTCCCCCAGAATTTATGGCTACACCTTC
TRBV7-3,-,TRBJ1-4,-,CASRRDIRRIATNEKLFF,TGTGCCAGCAGAAGGGACATCCGGAGGATTGCAACTAATGAAAAACTGTTTTTT
TRBV4-2,once,TRBJ1-4,-,CASSQDAGGVNEKLFF,TGTGCCAGCAGCCAAGATGCGGGTGGTGTTAATGAAAAACTGTTTTTT
TRBV3-1/TRBV3-2,-,TRBJ1-5,-,CASSQDSGQPQHF,TGTGCCAGCAGCCAAGACAGCGGTCAGCCCCAGCATTTT
TRBV3-1/TRBV3-2,-,TRBJ2-1,TRBD2,CASSQALAGVFEQFF,TGTGCCAGCAGCCAAGCGTTAGCGGGAGTCTTCGAGCAGTTCTTC
TRBV7-8,-,TRBJ2-7,TRBD1,CASSSTGGYEQYF,TGTGCCAGCAGCTCGACAGGGGGCTACGAGCAGTACTTC
TRBV27,-,TRBJ2-3,TRBD2,CASSFKAGGPGDTQYF,TGTGCCAGCAGTTTTAAGGCGGGAGGGCCGGGAGATACGCAGTATTTT
TRBV9,-,TRBJ1-2,TRBD1,CASSGQGRRNYGYTF,TGTGCCAGCAGCGGACAGGGTAGGCGAAACTATGGCTACACCTTC
TRBV29-1,once,TRBJ2-3,TRBD2,CSVDGPSGGTDTQYF,TGCAGCGTTGACGGTCCTAGCGGGGGCACAGATACGCAGTATTTT
TRBV7-2,-,TRBJ2-1,-,CASSFVLSVEQFF,TGTGCCAGCAGCTTTGTCCTTTCTGTGGAGCAGTTCTTC
TRBV7-8,-,TRBJ2-5,TRBD1,CASSLGLQGVQETQYF,TGTGCCAGCAGCTTAGGCCTCCAGGGGGTCCAAGAGACCCAGTACTTC
TRBV7-8,-,TRBJ2-3,-,CASSPRSIPDTQYF,TGTGCCAGCAGCCCCAGATCAATCCCAGATACGCAGTATTTT
TRBV6-5,-,TRBJ2-3,-,CASSYVASGKADTQYF,TGTGCCAGCAGTTACGTAGCCTCCGGAAAGGCAGATACGCAGTATTTT
TRBV7-3,few,TRBJ2-2,TRBD2,CASSSGLAGANTGELFF,TGTGCCAGCAGCTCCGGACTAGCGGGCGCGAACACCGGGGAGCTGTTTTTT
TRBV4-1,-,TRBJ2-3,TRBD2,CASSQVPAGDTDTQYF,TGCGCCAGCAGCCAAGTTCCAGCGGGAGACACAGATACGCAGTATTTT
TRBV4-2,-,TRBJ2-3,-,CASSQDFGSLRAADTQYF,TGTGCCAGCAGCCAAGATTTCGGCTCCCTGAGGGCGGCAGATACGCAGTATTTT
TRBV11-3,-,TRBJ2-2,TRBD1,CASSLDKGARTGELFF,TGTGCCAGCAGCTTAGATAAGGGGGCGCGGACCGGGGAGCTGTTTTTT
TRBV5-6,-,TRBJ2-7,-,CASSLVGRSMYEQYF,TGTGCCAGCAGCTTGGTGGGGCGTAGTATGTACGAGCAGTACTTC
TRBV7-6,-,TRBJ2-7,-,CASSFQGRRPTPEQYF,TGTGCCAGCAGCTTTCAGGGAAGAAGGCCGACCCCCGAGCAGTACTTC
TRBV19,-,TRBJ2-1,TRBD2,CASSFGLAGGNNEQFF,TGTGCCAGTAGTTTCGGACTAGCGGGGGGGAACAATGAGCAGTTCTTC
TRBV11-1,-,TRBJ2-1,-,CASSLRGAHYNEQFF,TGTGCCAGCAGCTTACGGGGGGCCCACTACAATGAGCAGTTCTTC
TRBV9,once,TRBJ2-3,TRBD2,CASSVGLALGTDTQYF,TGTGCCAGCAGCGTGGGACTAGCTTTGGGTACAGATACGCAGTATTTT
TRBV7-2,-,TRBJ2-7,TRBD2,CASSRSGGDVSYEQYF,TGTGCCAGCAGCCGTAGCGGGGGGGATGTGTCGTACGAGCAGTACTTC
TRBV7-8,-,TRBJ1-5,TRBD1,CASSNRDRGDNQPQHF,TGTGCCAGCAGCAATCGCGACAGGGGTGATAACCAGCCCCAGCATTTT
TRBV5-6,-,TRBJ1-4,TRBD1,CASSLSRDRDWGEKLFF,TGTGCCAGCAGCTTGTCCCGGGACAGGGATTGGGGTGAAAAACTGTTTTTT
TRBV28,-,TRBJ2-5,TRBD2,CASSSPGTSGRETQYF,TGTGCCAGCAGTTCCCCCGGGACTAGCGGGAGAGAGACCCAGTACTTC
TRBV9,-,TRBJ1-3,TRBD1,CASSLGQSSGNTIYF,TGTGCCAGCAGCTTGGGACAGTCCTCTGGAAACACCATATATTTT
TRBV24-1,-,TRBJ2-1,-,CATSDPPSRGEQFF,TGTGCCACCAGTGATCCCCCGTCTAGAGGAGAGCAGTTCTTC
TRBV2,-,TRBJ1-1,-,CASSAQRTVNTEAFF,TGTGCCAGCAGCGCTCAACGGACAGTGAACACTGAAGCTTTCTTT
TRBV2,-,TRBJ1-3,TRBD1,CASSGDSPASGNTIYF,TGTGCCAGCAGCGGGGACAGCCCCGCCTCTGGAAACACCATATATTTT
TRBV6-5,-,TRBJ1-5,TRBD1,CASSYSATGAAQPQHF,TGTGCCAGCAGTTACTCGGCGACAGGGGCGGCTCAGCCCCAGCATTTT
TRBV28,-,TRBJ2-7,TRBD2,CASTSAGLAGGREQYF,TGTGCCAGCACATCCGCCGGACTAGCGGGGGGTCGGGAGCAGTACTTC
TRBV27,-,TRBJ2-3,-,CASSLLPGASTDTQYF,TGTGCCAGCAGTTTACTCCCAGGGGCCAGCACAGATACGCAGTATTTT
TRBV6-5,-,TRBJ2-7,-,CASSPTQGFEQYF,TGTGCCAGCAGTCCGACTCAGGGGTTCGAGCAGTACTTC
TRBV9,-,TRBJ2-2,TRBD2,CASSAGLAGNTGELFF,TGTGCCAGCAGCGCCGGACTAGCGGGGAACACCGGGGAGCTGTTTTTT
TRBV28,-,TRBJ1-6,TRBD1,CATGTAVSPLHF,TGTGCCACTGGGACAGCCGTTTCACCCCTCCACTTT
TRBV15,-,TRBJ2-3,-,CATSRRLTGSTDTQYF,TGTGCCACCAGCAGACGACTAACAGGGTCCACAGATACGCAGTATTTT
TRBV15,-,TRBJ2-3,-,CATSISSSSTDTQYF,TGTGCCACCAGCATATCCAGTTCTAGCACAGATACGCAGTATTTT
TRBV7-2,-,TRBJ2-4,TRBD2,CASSPIGGRYIQYF,TGTGCCAGCAGCCCAATCGGGGGGAGGTACATTCAGTACTTC
TRBV5-4,once,TRBJ2-7,TRBD1,CASSWGTGLGETYEQYF,TGTGCCAGCAGCTGGGGGACAGGTTTGGGTGAAACCTACGAGCAGTACTTC
TRBV6-5,-,TRBJ1-5,-,CASCPGTLRNQPQHF,TGTGCCAGCTGCCCCGGGACACTACGAAATCAGCCCCAGCATTTT
TRBV28,-,TRBJ2-2,TRBD1,CASSKGQANTGELFF,TGTGCCAGCAGTAAGGGACAGGCGAACACCGGGGAGCTGTTTTTT
TRBV18,-,TRBJ1-3,TRBD1,CASSPLGTGSGNTIYF,TGTGCCAGCTCACCCCTTGGGACAGGGTCTGGAAACACCATATATTTT